What follows are 25 T cell receptor beta chains derived from one specimen sequenced in a study of molecular identifiers for immune sequencing clone quantification. TCRdb re-analysed the PCR reads in MiXCR, keeping a single row per CDR3 protein. The sample includes under 600,000 distinct CDR3 sequences, roughly 23% of them seen just once. The sequenced sample consisted of naive CD8+ T cells from blood, with Jurkat cell RNA spiked in. Subset reported: FACS-sorted CD8+CD4-CCR7+CD45RA+ naive T cells. These receptors were taken from a human donor in good health. Some libraries in this study had Jurkat cell RNA spiked in.

Details on this clonotype: Mismatch with germline at one junction end may stem from a read error. The rearrangement joins TRBV7-7 to TRBJ2-7; TRBD2 aligns across 8 bases. The CDR3 totals 13 residues. The germline CDR1 and CDR2 sequences are SSHAT and FNYEAQ (reference sequence). CDR3 region: CASSFREGDEQYF. CDR3 DNA sequence: TGTGCTAGCAGCTTCCGGGAGGGGGACGAGCAGTACTTC.

This clonotype showed up just a few times. The chain carries TRBV7-9 and TRBJ1-1, with no clear D. Deletions cut 7 bases from V and 4 bases from J, with 13 bases between. This CDR3 contains 13 residues. Per germline, CDR1 SEHNR and CDR2 FQNEAQ (reference sequence). This CDR3 reads CASTFGGGTEAFF. The DNA of the CDR3 is TGTGCCAGCACGTTCGGAGGAGGCACTGAAGCTTTCTTT. Using reference TRBV7-9 and TRBJ1-1 for the parts outside the CDR3, the full variable domain is DTGVSQNPRHKITKRGQNVTFRCDPISEHNRLYWYRQTLGQGPEFLTYFQNEAQLEKSRLLSDRFSAERPKGSFSTLEIQRTEQGDSAMYLCASTFGGGTEAFFGQGTRLTVV.

To note about this clonotype: One base away lies a much larger clone, so this may be a sequencing read error. The CDR3 bases are TGTGCCAGCAGTTTACCCTCCGACTGGGCCTCCTACGAGCAGTACTTC. Residues: CASSLPSDWASYEQYF. The chain joins TRBV27 to TRBJ2-7; D is unclear. The CDR3 covers 16 residues. CDR1 is MNHEY and CDR2 is SMNVEV in the germline V gene (reference sequence). V was trimmed by 2 bases and J by 0 bases, leaving 14 bases between them.

This clonotype was detected ten times or more. The chain employs TRBV28 and TRBJ2-3; D is uncertain. Germline lookup yields CDR1 MDHEN and CDR2 SYDVKM. V lost 5 bases, J lost 6 bases, and 15 bases lay in between. The length of the CDR3 is 14 residues. The CDR3 reads CASSPEVPTDTQYF. Here the CDR3 DNA reads TGTGCCAGCAGTCCCGAGGTCCCAACCGATACGCAGTATTTT.

The chain recombines TRBV6-6 with TRBJ2-3; possibly TRBD2 for D (5 bases). Germline V CDR1 and CDR2: MNHNY, SVGAGI (reference sequence). The CDR3 extends over 14 amino acids. Trimming removed 0 bases at V and 3 bases at J, with 7 bases between. CDR3 sequence: CASSYSWETDTQYF. The CDR3 DNA sequence: TGTGCCAGCAGTTACTCCTGGGAGACAGATACGCAGTATTTT.

This clonotype was observed many times. This chain joins TRBV7-2 and TRBJ1-5; 7 nucleotides match TRBD1. CDR1 is SGHTA and CDR2 is FQGNSA in the germline V gene. The trim removed 2 bases at V and 6 bases at J, leaving 4 bases unmatched. The CDR3 extends over 14 amino acids. The CDR3, as DNA: TGTGCCAGCAGCTTACCGGGACAGCTTCAGCCCCAGCATTTT. It yields the protein CASSLPGQLQPQHF.

This chain joins TRBV12-3 or TRBV12-4 and TRBJ2-7; 7 bases are shared with TRBD1. CDR3 size: 16 residues. The V segment lost 0 bases and the J segment 1 base; nucleotides outside the gene matches: 6. CDR3 loop: CASSLAPGQTSYEQYF. CDR3 coding DNA: TGTGCCAGCAGTTTAGCCCCGGGACAGACATCCTACGAGCAGTACTTC.

This clonotype appeared many times. This chain connects TRBV19 to TRBJ1-5; a possible D gene is TRBD1 (6 bases). The length of the CDR3 is 15 residues. Trimming removed 1 base at V and 7 bases at J, with 14 bases between. CDR1 is LNHDA, CDR2 SQIVND, per germline (reference sequence). The DNA for the CDR3 is TGTGCCAGTAGTATAGGGAGCAGGGGCAGGCAGCCCCAGCATTTT. Residues: CASSIGSRGRQPQHF.

About this clonotype itself: This may come from a read error, since a much larger clone is one base off. The gene calls are TRBV6-1 and TRBJ1-1; D possibly corresponds to TRBD1 (5 bases). The CDR3 has 14 amino acids. The V and J ends lost 4 bases and 3 bases respectively, with 12 bases between them. Germline assignment: CDR1 MNHNS and CDR2 SASEGT. The DNA of the CDR3 is TGTGCCAGCAGTGTTGGGGGAAGTTACACTGAAGCTTTCTTT. Translation gives CASSVGGSYTEAFF.

This clonotype was detected only a few times. The chain carries TRBV3-1 and TRBJ2-5; D is unresolved. Trimming left V 0 bases short and J 5 bases short, with 13 bases between. The CDR3 runs to 15 residues. Germline V gives CDR1 LGHDT, CDR2 YNNKEL (reference sequence). The CDR3 loop reads CASSQEVTLGETQYF. In nucleotides, the CDR3 is TGTGCCAGCAGCCAAGAAGTCACCCTCGGGGAGACCCAGTACTTC.

This clonotype was seen ten or more times. CDR3 sequence (DNA): TGTGCCACCACCGGGACTAGCGGATCTCTAGCCAAAAACATTCAGTACTTC. Amino acid sequence: CATTGTSGSLAKNIQYF. The chain has TRBV15 and TRBJ2-4; 11 nucleotides agree with TRBD2. CDR1 and CDR2 from the germline V gene are LNHNV and YYDKDF (reference sequence). The length of the CDR3 is 17 residues. With V trimmed by 7 bases and J by 0 bases, 8 bases remained unmatched.

Regarding this clonotype: This CDR3 is missing its conserved last phenylalanine or tryptophan, likely due to a read error. This rearrangement joins TRBV4-3 to TRBJ2-3; 8 bases map to TRBD2. V was clipped by 0 bases and J by 5 bases; unmatched bases: 4. The germline gives CDR1 LGHNA, CDR2 YSLEER. The CDR3 runs to 15 residues. CDR3 region: CASSQDRGGGDTQYL. CDR3 nucleotide sequence: TGCGCCAGCAGCCAAGATCGGGGGGGCGGAGATACGCAGTATCTT.

V is TRBV11-3 and J is TRBJ2-1, with 10 bases matching TRBD2. The ends lost 4 bases at V and 6 bases at J; junction bases unmatched: 6. Looked up from germline, CDR1 is SGHNT and CDR2 is YENEEA. This CDR3 has 15 residues. The CDR3 coding sequence is TGTGCCAGCAGCTCCCCTTCTAGCGGGAGCAATGAGCAGTTCTTC. Protein product: CASSSPSSGSNEQFF.

Comments on this clonotype: The germline gene is not matched at one end of the junction; a read error may be the cause. The chain is built from TRBV6-5 and TRBJ1-1; tentatively, D is TRBD1 (5 bases). This CDR3 has 14 amino acids. Germline V lookup: CDR1 MNHEY, CDR2 SVGAGI. The CDR3 nucleotides are TGTGCCTGCAGTTACTCTGGGGGTTACACTGAAGCTTTCTTT. Residues: CACSYSGGYTEAFF.

The genes are TRBV9 and TRBJ2-5; possibly TRBD2 for D (5 bases). Trimming removed 3 bases from V and 0 bases from J, with 12 bases in between. This CDR3 has 15 amino acids. In germline, CDR1 is SGDLS, CDR2 YYNGEE. CDR3 loop: CASSESGRYQETQYF. DNA of the CDR3: TGTGCCAGCAGCGAGTCGGGAAGGTACCAAGAGACCCAGTACTTC.

CDR3 sequence: CSAREGTLWEQYF. For the CDR3, the DNA is TGCAGTGCTAGAGAAGGGACCCTGTGGGAGCAGTACTTC. The gene calls are TRBV20-1 and TRBJ2-7; the D gene could be TRBD1 or TRBD2 (5 bases each). The germline V gene encodes CDR1 DFQATT and CDR2 SNEGSKA (reference sequence). CDR3 size: 13 residues. Deletions cut 0 bases from V and 7 bases from J, with 13 bases between.

The chain links TRBV11-2 to TRBJ2-6; 7 bases are shared with TRBD1. Germline lookup yields CDR1 SGHAT and CDR2 FQNNGV. The CDR3 is made up of 16 amino acids. V dropped 5 bases and J dropped 4; count of bases not matched to a gene: 8. The CDR3 here is CASSMIDRAGANVLTF. In DNA form, the CDR3 reads TGTGCCAGCAGCATGATAGACAGGGCCGGGGCCAACGTCCTGACTTTC.

At least ten counts were recorded for this clonotype. The chain has TRBV4-3 and TRBJ2-7; D perhaps matches TRBD2 (6 bases). This CDR3 has 15 residues. Trimming stripped 0 bases from V and 2 bases from J, with 11 bases between. Germline CDR1 reads LGHNA; CDR2 reads YSLEER. CDR3 amino acids: CASSQDPSEPYEQYF. The CDR3 DNA reads as TGCGCCAGCAGCCAAGATCCTAGCGAGCCCTACGAGCAGTACTTC.

As concerns this clonotype: The junction departs from the called germline gene at one end, perhaps through a read error. The J gene is TRBJ1-1, the V gene TRBV28; D is unclear. Germline V lookup: CDR1 MDHEN, CDR2 SYDVKM. This CDR3 has 14 residues. As DNA, the CDR3 is TGTGCCAGCAGTTTATTAGGCCTGAACGCTGAAGCTTTCTTT. This gives the protein CASSLLGLNAEAFF. The full variable domain, completed using reference TRBV28 and TRBJ1-1, is DVKVTQSSRYLVKRTGEKVFLECVQDMDHENMFWYRQDPGLGLRLIYFSYDVKMKEKGDIPEGYSVSREKKERFSLILESASTNQTSMYLCASSLLGLNAEAFFGQGTRLTVV.

This rearrangement joins TRBV23-1 to TRBJ1-6; 9 bases match TRBD1. TRBV23-1 is given ORF status, its function remaining uncertain. The CDR3 spans 15 residues. J was trimmed by 7 bases and V by 6 bases; bases with no gene match: 7. The CDR3 DNA reads as TGCGCCAGCAGATGGACAGGGGATATAAATTCACCCCTCCACTTT. Translated, it gives CASRWTGDINSPLHF.

This clonotype was observed a few times. This chain connects TRBV19 to TRBJ2-7; tentative D call: TRBD2 (6 bases). There are 15 residues in the CDR3. Trimming took 5 bases from V and 3 from J, leaving 17 bases between them. The V gene's germline CDR1 is LNHDA and CDR2 SQIVND (reference sequence). The CDR3 DNA follows: TGTGCCAGTAGTTACGGCGGAGGGTCTGGCTACGAGCAGTACTTC. It specifies CASSYGGGSGYEQYF.

This clonotype was seen only a few times. The V call is TRBV20-1, the J call TRBJ2-2; TRBD1 aligns across 7 bases. V shed 6 bases and J 1 base; nucleotides not matched to a gene: 5. CDR1 is DFQATT and CDR2 is SNEGSKA in the germline V gene (reference sequence). This CDR3 has 14 amino acids. The CDR3 loop is CSATGTVNTGELFF. The DNA for the CDR3 is TGCAGTGCAACCGGGACAGTGAACACCGGGGAGCTGTTTTTT.

This clonotype was counted only a few times. CDR3 nucleotide sequence: TGTGCCAGCGCTGGACACCTCCGGGGCCCTAATGAAAAACTGTTTTTT. It specifies CASAGHLRGPNEKLFF. The chain employs TRBV27 and TRBJ1-4, with a possible D match to TRBD1 (5 bases). CDR1 and CDR2 from the germline V gene are MNHEY and SMNVEV (reference sequence). The CDR3 spans 16 residues. Trimming took 8 bases from V and 3 from J, leaving 19 bases between them. Complete variable domain (other parts from reference TRBV27 and TRBJ1-4): EAQVTQNPRYLITVTGKKLTVTCSQNMNHEYMSWYRQDPGLGLRQIYYSMNVEVTDKGDVPEGYKVSRKEKRNFPLILESPSPNQTSLYFCASAGHLRGPNEKLFFGSGTQLSVL.

J is TRBJ2-5 and V is TRBV9, with 13 bases aligning to TRBD2. The V gene's germline CDR1 is SGDLS and CDR2 YYNGEE. The CDR3 consists of 16 residues. After removal of 4 bases from V and 4 bases from J, the junction contained 7 bases not matched to a gene. The DNA for the CDR3 is TGTGCCAGCAGCCCGGGACTAGCGGGGCTACGAGAGACCCAGTACTTC. Amino acid sequence: CASSPGLAGLRETQYF.

This clonotype turned up a few times. The chain links TRBV7-3 to TRBJ2-1; TRBD2 aligns across 9 bases. Germline lookup yields CDR1 SGHTA and CDR2 FQGTGA. Losses at the gene ends were 4 bases for V and 8 bases for J; bases not matched to a gene: 15. The CDR3 is 17 amino acids. The CDR3 nucleotides are TGTGCCAGCAGCTCCCCCTCCGGGACTAGCAAACCGGATGAGCAGTTCTTC. Residues: CASSSPSGTSKPDEQFF. The complete variable domain, with remaining parts taken from reference TRBV7-3 and TRBJ2-1, reads GAGVSQTPSNKVTEKGKYVELRCDPISGHTALYWYRQSLGQGPEFLIYFQGTGAADDSGLPNDRFFAVRPEGSVSTLKIQRTERGDSAVYLCASSSPSGTSKPDEQFFGPGTRLTVL.